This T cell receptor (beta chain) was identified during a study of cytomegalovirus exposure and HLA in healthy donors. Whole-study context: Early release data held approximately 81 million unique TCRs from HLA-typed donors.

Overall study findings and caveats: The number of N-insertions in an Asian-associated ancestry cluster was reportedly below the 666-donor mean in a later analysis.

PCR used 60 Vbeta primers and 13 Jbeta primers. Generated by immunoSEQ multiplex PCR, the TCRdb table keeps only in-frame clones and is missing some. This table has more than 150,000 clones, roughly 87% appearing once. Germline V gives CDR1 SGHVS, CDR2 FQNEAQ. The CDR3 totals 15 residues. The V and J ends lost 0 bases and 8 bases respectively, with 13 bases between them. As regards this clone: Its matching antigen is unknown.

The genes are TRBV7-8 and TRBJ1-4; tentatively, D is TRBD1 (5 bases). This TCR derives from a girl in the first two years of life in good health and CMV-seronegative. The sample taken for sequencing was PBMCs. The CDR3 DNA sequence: TGTGCCAGCAGCTTAGCGCTCAGGGAAGGAGAAAAACTGTTTTTT. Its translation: CASSLALREGEKLFF.